This T cell receptor (beta chain) comes out of a study of shared clonotypes between healthy human individuals. Study overall: Sampling drew on donors who were a couple of women and a few men aged 18 to 49. Every donor yielded three CD4 naive, three CD4 memory, two CD8 naive and one CD8 memory plate.

With respect to this clone: Its antigen is undetermined. Different DNA sequences within this sample yield the same CDR3.

V was clipped by 5 bases and J by 1 base, with 12 bases between them. Germline CDR1 SQVTM, CDR2 ANQGSEA. The CDR3 consists of 13 residues. CD45RO-negative, CCR7-positively selected cells formed the naive CD8 fraction, excluding terminally differentiated effector memory CD45RA+ cells. Whole-study results and caveats: Enrolling few donors narrowed the genetic and exposure-history diversity that was represented.

Genomic DNA of every subset was divided equally among multiple immunoSEQ plates. Profiled with immunoSEQ multiplex PCR; TCRdb holds only in-frame clones, not every one. This sample carries about 580,000 clones, 95% to 98% of them seen once, and the ten largest clones take approximately 0.3%. The TCR was taken from a man aged 30 to 45 in good health. V gene TRBV29-1 combines with J gene TRBJ2-7; possible D gene TRBD2, 7 bases. The sequencing input was naive CD8+ T cells sorted from blood. The CDR3 bases are TGCAGCGTTAGGGGGGGTTCGTCCTACGAGCAGTACTTC. Translated: CSVRGGSSYEQYF.